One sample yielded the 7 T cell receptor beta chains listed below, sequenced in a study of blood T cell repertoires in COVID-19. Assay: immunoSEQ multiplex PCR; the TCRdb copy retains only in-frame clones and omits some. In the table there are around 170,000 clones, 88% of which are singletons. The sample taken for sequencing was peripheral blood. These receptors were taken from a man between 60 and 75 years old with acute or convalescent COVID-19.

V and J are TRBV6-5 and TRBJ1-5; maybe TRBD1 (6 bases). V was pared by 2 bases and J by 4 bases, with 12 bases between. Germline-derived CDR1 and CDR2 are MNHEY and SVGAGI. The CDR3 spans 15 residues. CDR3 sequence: CASSYRRDKNQPQHF. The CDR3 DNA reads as TGTGCCAGCAGTTACCGCCGGGACAAAAATCAGCCCCAGCATTTT.

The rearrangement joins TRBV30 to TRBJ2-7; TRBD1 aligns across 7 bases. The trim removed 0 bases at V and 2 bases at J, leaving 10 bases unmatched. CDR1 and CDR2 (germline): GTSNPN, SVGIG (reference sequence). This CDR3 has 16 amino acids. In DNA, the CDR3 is TGTGCCTGGAGTGTACGGTTCAGGGGGACGCCCTACGAGCAGTACTTC. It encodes CAWSVRFRGTPYEQYF.

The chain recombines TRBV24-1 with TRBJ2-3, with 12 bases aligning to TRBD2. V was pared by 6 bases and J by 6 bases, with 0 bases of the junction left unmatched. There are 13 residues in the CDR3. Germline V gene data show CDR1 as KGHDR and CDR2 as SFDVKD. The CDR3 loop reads CATSLAGGDTQYF. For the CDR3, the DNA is TGTGCCACCAGTCTAGCGGGAGGGGATACGCAGTATTTT.

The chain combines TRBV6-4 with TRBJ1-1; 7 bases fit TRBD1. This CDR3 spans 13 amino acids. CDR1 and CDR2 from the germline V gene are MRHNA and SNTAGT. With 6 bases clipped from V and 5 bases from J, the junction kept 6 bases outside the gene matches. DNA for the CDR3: TGTGCCAGCAGCCCGACAGGGAGGACTGAAGCTTTCTTT. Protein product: CASSPTGRTEAFF.

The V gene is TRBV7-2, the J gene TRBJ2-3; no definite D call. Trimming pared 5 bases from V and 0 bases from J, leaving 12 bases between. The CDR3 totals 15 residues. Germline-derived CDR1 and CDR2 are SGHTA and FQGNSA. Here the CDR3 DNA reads TGTGCCAGCAGCCCCCGTCGGTCTAGCACAGATACGCAGTATTTT. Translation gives CASSPRRSSTDTQYF. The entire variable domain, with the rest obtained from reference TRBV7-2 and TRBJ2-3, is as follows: GAGVSQSPSNKVTEKGKDVELRCDPISGHTALYWYRQSLGQGLEFLIYFQGNSAPDKSGLPSDRFSAERTGGSVSTLTIQRTQQEDSAVYLCASSPRRSSTDTQYFGPGTRLTVL.

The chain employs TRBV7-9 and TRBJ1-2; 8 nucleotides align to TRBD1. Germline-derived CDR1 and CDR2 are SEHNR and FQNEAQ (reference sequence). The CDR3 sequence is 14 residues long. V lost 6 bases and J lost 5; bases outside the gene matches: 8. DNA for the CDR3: TGTGCCAGCAGACCTGGGACAGGATTATATGGCTACACCTTC. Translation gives CASRPGTGLYGYTF. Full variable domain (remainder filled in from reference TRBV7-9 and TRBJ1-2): DTGVSQNPRHKITKRGQNVTFRCDPISEHNRLYWYRQTLGQGPEFLTYFQNEAQLEKSRLLSDRFSAERPKGSFSTLEIQRTEQGDSAMYLCASRPGTGLYGYTFGSGTRLTVV.

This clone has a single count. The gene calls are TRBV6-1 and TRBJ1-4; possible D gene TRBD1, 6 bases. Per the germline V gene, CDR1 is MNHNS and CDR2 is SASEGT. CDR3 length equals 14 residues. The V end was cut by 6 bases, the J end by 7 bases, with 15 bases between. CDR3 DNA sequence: TGTGCCAGCAGATTACAGGGTAACTCTGAAAAACTGTTTTTT. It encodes CASRLQGNSEKLFF.